The clone carrying this T cell receptor (beta chain) turned up a few times. Its antigen is currently unknown. This CDR3 is built from 18 residues. With 6 bases removed from V and 0 bases from J, the gap between germline ends came to 23 bases. Germline assignment: CDR1 MNHNS and CDR2 SASEGT. Sequencing was preceded by expansion of antigen-specific CD4+ T cells with viral peptide pools in the ViraFEST assay. A 10-day culture period preceded the isolation of CD4+ T cells. Each participant was administered two doses of either the BNT162b2 or the mRNA-1273 vaccine. The data are from a study of vaccination effects on CD4 cells after COVID-19. Broader study findings: After vaccination of healthy people, only 1 of 255 vaccine-induced clones cross-reacted with common cold coronaviruses.

Libraries were prepared by immunoSEQ multiplex PCR; TCRdb keeps only in-frame clonotypes and omits some of them. Of roughly 30,000 clones in the sample, approximately 71% are singletons; the top ten hold approximately 9.1%. The sample consisted of CD4+ T cells from PBMCs cultured with HCoV-NL63 spike peptides, taken after COVID-19 vaccination. This clonotype was obtained from a human donor who received a COVID-19 vaccine. The chain joins TRBV6-1 to TRBJ1-2, with a tentative D call TRBD1 (6 bases). This chain's CDR3 is CASRETRAPDSSNYGYTF. The CDR3 coding sequence is TGTGCCAGCAGGGAAACGCGGGCTCCGGACAGTTCTAACTATGGCTACACCTTC.